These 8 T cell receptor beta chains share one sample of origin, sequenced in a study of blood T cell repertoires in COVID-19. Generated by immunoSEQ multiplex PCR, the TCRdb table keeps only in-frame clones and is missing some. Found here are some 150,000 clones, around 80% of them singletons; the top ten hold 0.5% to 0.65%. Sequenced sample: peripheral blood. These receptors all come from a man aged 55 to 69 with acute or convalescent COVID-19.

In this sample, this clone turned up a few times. CDR3: CASSPAGGLNNEQFF. The CDR3 nucleotides are TGCGCCAGCAGCCCAGCGGGAGGGCTAAACAATGAGCAGTTCTTC. The chain is built from TRBV5-1 and TRBJ2-1, with 10 bases lining up with TRBD2. Per the germline V gene, CDR1 is SGHRS and CDR2 is YFSETQ. The length of the CDR3 is 15 residues. V dropped 4 bases and J dropped 5; count of bases not matched to a gene: 6. The variable domain in full, with the rest retrieved from reference TRBV5-1 and TRBJ2-1, is KAGVTQTPRYLIKTRGQQVTLSCSPISGHRSVSWYQQTPGQGLQFLFEYFSETQRNKGNFPGRFSGRQFSNSRSEMNVSTLELGDSALYLCASSPAGGLNNEQFFGPGTRLTVL.

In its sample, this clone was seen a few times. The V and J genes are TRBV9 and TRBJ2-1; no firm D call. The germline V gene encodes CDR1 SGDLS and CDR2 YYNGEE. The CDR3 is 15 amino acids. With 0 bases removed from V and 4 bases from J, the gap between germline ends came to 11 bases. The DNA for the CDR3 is TGTGCCAGCAGCGTAGACTACCCGATTTACAATGAGCAGTTCTTC. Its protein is CASSVDYPIYNEQFF.

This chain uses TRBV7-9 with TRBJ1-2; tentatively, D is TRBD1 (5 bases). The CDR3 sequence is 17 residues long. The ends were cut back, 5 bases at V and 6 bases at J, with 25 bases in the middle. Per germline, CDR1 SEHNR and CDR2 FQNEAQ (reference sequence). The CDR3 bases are TGTGCCAGCAGCCCCTTTCCGCCACCGGAAGGGGCTGATGGCTACACCTTC. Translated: CASSPFPPPEGADGYTF.

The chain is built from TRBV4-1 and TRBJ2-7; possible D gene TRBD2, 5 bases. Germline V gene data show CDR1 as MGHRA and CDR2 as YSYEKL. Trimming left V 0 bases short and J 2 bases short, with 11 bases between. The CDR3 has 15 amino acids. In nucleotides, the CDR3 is TGCGCCAGCAGCCAAGATCCCGTCGGGACCTACGAGCAGTACTTC. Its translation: CASSQDPVGTYEQYF.

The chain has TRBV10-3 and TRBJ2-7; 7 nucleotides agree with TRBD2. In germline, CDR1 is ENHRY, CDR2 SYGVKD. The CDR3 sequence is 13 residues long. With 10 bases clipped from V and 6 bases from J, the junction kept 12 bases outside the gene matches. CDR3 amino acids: CATEASGVGEQYF. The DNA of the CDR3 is TGTGCCACCGAGGCGAGCGGGGTGGGCGAGCAGTACTTC.

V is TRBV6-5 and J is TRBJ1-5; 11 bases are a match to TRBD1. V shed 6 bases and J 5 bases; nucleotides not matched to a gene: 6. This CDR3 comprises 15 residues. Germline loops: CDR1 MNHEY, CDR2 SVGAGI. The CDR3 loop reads CASRGQGARDQPQHF. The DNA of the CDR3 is TGTGCCAGCAGAGGACAGGGGGCTAGGGATCAGCCCCAGCATTTT.

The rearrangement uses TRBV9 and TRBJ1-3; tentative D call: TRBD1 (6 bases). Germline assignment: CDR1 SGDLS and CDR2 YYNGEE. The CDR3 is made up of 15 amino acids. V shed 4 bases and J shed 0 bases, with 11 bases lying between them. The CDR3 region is CASSWGQISGNTIYF. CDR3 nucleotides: TGTGCCAGCAGCTGGGGACAAATCTCTGGAAACACCATATATTTT.

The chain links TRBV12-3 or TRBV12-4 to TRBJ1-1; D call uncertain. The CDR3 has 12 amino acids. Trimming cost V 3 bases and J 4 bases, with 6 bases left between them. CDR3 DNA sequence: TGTGCCAGCAGTTTTCCGGGCACTGAAGCTTTCTTT. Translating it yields CASSFPGTEAFF.